The clone carrying this T cell receptor beta chain was counted many times. Its antigen is not known. Diagnosis relied on clinical symptoms, serum thyroxine and TRAb, thyroid ultrasound and orbital computed tomography. Cells are PBMCs isolated from 10 ml of fresh blood. There were TCR beta CDR3 regions amplified from RNA transcripts. The HTBI set primed first-round TCR CDR3 RT-PCR. TCRdb called the multiplex PCR reads again in MiXCR, with one record for every CDR3 protein. Altogether about 400,000 distinct CDR3 sequences are present, 11% to 15% being singletons, with the ten largest covering 28%. This entry is derived from a study of T cells in Graves' hyperthyroidism and ophthalmopathy. The study, taken as a whole, reports: Ophthalmopathy cases were set apart from stable hyperthyroidism by a 13 V-J model. The majority of expanded thyroid clonotypes above 0.001 also appeared in blood.

This CDR3 has 12 amino acids. Trimming pared 4 bases from V and 8 bases from J, leaving 11 bases between. Germline values: CDR1 SGHNT, CDR2 YENEEA. V usage is TRBV11-3 and J usage is TRBJ1-2, with a tentative D call TRBD1 (6 bases). The TCR originated in a man between 45 and 60 years old with Graves' ophthalmopathy. Material: blood. As DNA, the CDR3 is TGTGCCAGCAGCTCACAGGGTTTCGGCTACACCTTC. Protein product: CASSSQGFGYTF.